Below are 28 T cell receptor beta chains sequenced from a single sample in a study of blood T cell repertoires in COVID-19. Generated by immunoSEQ multiplex PCR, the TCRdb table keeps only in-frame clones and is missing some. The table records about 170,000 clones, 85% of them present only once. Input material: peripheral blood. These receptor sequences come from a woman aged 80 or older with COVID-19, enrolled during active disease.

This clone was seen more than once but under ten times. This sequence joins TRBV5-1 and TRBJ2-7, with D tentatively TRBD1 (6 bases). Germline CDR1 reads SGHRS; CDR2 reads YFSETQ. The CDR3 has 15 residues. V dropped 0 bases and J dropped 2 bases, with 12 bases sitting between them. The DNA for the CDR3 is TGCGCCAGCAGCTTGGGACAGCCAGGGGCCTACGAGCAGTACTTC. This codes for CASSLGQPGAYEQYF.

V and J are TRBV5-1 and TRBJ2-7, with TRBD1 matching 7 bases. The J segment lost 5 bases and the V segment lost 4 bases, leaving 9 bases of the junction unmatched. The V gene's germline CDR1 is SGHRS and CDR2 YFSETQ. The CDR3 length is 14 residues. The CDR3 DNA reads TGCGCCAGCAGCAGTAACAGGGGATCGGACGAGCAGTACTTC. It yields the protein CASSSNRGSDEQYF.

This chain links TRBV6-1 with TRBJ2-7; D perhaps matches TRBD2 (6 bases). Germline CDR1 is MNHNS and CDR2 is SASEGT. V lost 5 bases and J lost 2, with 10 bases in between. This CDR3 has 13 residues. The CDR3 sequence: CASSRGATYEQYF. The CDR3 bases are TGTGCCAGCAGTCGCGGGGCTACCTACGAGCAGTACTTC.

A few counts support this clone. The rearrangement uses TRBV9 and TRBJ1-1; D is perhaps TRBD1 (5 bases). Trimming shortened V by 0 bases and J by 4 bases, and 16 bases separated the two germline ends. There are 16 residues in the CDR3. The germline gives CDR1 SGDLS, CDR2 YYNGEE. CDR3: CASSVADGQGGTEAFF. The CDR3 bases are TGTGCCAGCAGCGTAGCTGACGGGCAGGGCGGCACTGAAGCTTTCTTT.

The gene calls are TRBV15 and TRBJ1-3; D is possibly TRBD1 (5 bases). V was pared by 0 bases and J by 2 bases, with 14 bases between. This CDR3 has 17 amino acids. Germline CDR1 reads LNHNV; CDR2 reads YYDKDF (reference sequence). CDR3 region: CATSRDPAGRPGNTIYF. The CDR3 coding sequence is TGTGCCACCAGCAGAGATCCGGCAGGGCGACCTGGAAACACCATATATTTT.

This clone was seen more than once but under ten times. A junction end diverges from the germline sequence, so it may reflect a read error. This rearrangement joins TRBV7-7 to TRBJ2-7, with TRBD2 matching 15 bases. The CDR3 contains 16 residues. Germline CDR1 and CDR2: SSHAT and FNYEAQ (reference sequence). DNA for the CDR3: TGTGCTAGCAGCCAGGGACTAGCGGGAGGTGACGACGAGCAGTACTTC. Translating it yields CASSQGLAGGDDEQYF.

V and J are TRBV5-1 and TRBJ2-3, with 7 bases lining up with TRBD2. This CDR3 has 16 amino acids. Trimming removed 4 bases from V and 3 bases from J; junction bases left unmatched: 11. Looked up from germline, CDR1 is SGHRS and CDR2 is YFSETQ. CDR3: CASSTGDSGWTDTQYF. The DNA for the CDR3 is TGCGCCAGCAGCACCGGGGATAGCGGGTGGACAGATACGCAGTATTTT.

The rearrangement uses TRBV6-5 and TRBJ1-2; 8 positions match TRBD1. CDR1 and CDR2 from the germline V gene are MNHEY and SVGAGI. V lost 6 bases and J lost 2; bases outside the gene matches: 8. This CDR3 region has 15 residues. The CDR3 bases are TGTGCCAGCAGCCCGGGACAGGTCTTGAACTATGGCTACACCTTC. This encodes CASSPGQVLNYGYTF.

Points on this clone: The sample carries other DNA sequences with the same CDR3. The chain has TRBV18 and TRBJ1-1; D gene ambiguous. The CDR3 spans 13 residues. The V gene lost 3 bases and the J gene lost 0 bases, with 5 bases spanning the gap. Germline loops: CDR1 KGHSH, CDR2 LQKENI. CDR3 nucleotides: TGTGCCAGCTCACCCGACATGAACACTGAAGCTTTCTTT. This encodes CASSPDMNTEAFF.

The rearrangement joins TRBV19 to TRBJ2-5; TRBD2 agrees at 7 bases. Losses at the gene ends were 6 bases for V and 5 bases for J; bases not matched to a gene: 15. The CDR3 has 16 amino acids. Germline CDR1 is LNHDA and CDR2 is SQIVND (reference sequence). The chain's CDR3 is CASRLSQGEAGETQYF. Here the CDR3 DNA reads TGTGCCAGTAGACTGTCTCAGGGAGAAGCGGGGGAGACCCAGTACTTC.

The rearrangement links TRBV28 to TRBJ1-1; 9 nucleotides line up with TRBD1. The J segment lost 8 bases and the V segment lost 5 bases, leaving 15 bases of the junction unmatched. The CDR3 consists of 16 residues. CDR1 and CDR2 (germline): MDHEN, SYDVKM. CDR3 sequence: CASSIGTGRNYFEAFF. The CDR3 DNA follows: TGTGCCAGCAGTATCGGGACAGGGCGTAATTACTTCGAAGCTTTCTTT.

This clone was counted once. CDR3 in amino acids: CASNTGGYGYTF. The CDR3 nucleotides read TGTGCCAGCAACACAGGGGGCTATGGCTACACCTTC. V is TRBV3-1 (or the pseudogene TRBV3-2) and J is TRBJ1-2; 8 positions match TRBD1. The CDR3 is 12 amino acids. With V trimmed by 7 bases and J by 4 bases, 2 bases remained unmatched. Germline-derived CDR1 and CDR2 are LGHDT and YNNKEL (reference sequence).

This clone was seen more than once but under ten times. The CDR3 loop is CATQRSGTADTQYF. CDR3 bases: TGTGCCACCCAGAGGAGCGGGACCGCAGATACGCAGTATTTT. The chain links TRBV28 to TRBJ2-3; TRBD2 matches 7 bases. CDR1 is MDHEN, CDR2 SYDVKM, per germline. The CDR3 is made up of 14 amino acids. The V segment lost 10 bases and the J segment 4 bases; nucleotides outside the gene matches: 11.

The V call is TRBV19, the J call TRBJ1-3; D remains ambiguous. The V end was cut by 4 bases, the J end by 5 bases, with 6 bases between. The length of the CDR3 is 12 residues. Germline-derived CDR1 and CDR2 are LNHDA and SQIVND (reference sequence). The CDR3 sequence is CASSNERNTIYF. The CDR3 region has the DNA TGTGCCAGTAGTAATGAGCGAAACACCATATATTTT.

This CDR3 is CASSPGAANTEAFF. The CDR3 nucleotides read TGTGCCAGCAGCCCAGGGGCGGCGAACACTGAAGCTTTCTTT. This chain joins TRBV7-3 and TRBJ1-1, with D perhaps TRBD1 (6 bases). CDR3 size: 14 residues. The V end was cut by 5 bases, the J end by 1 base, with 11 bases between. The V gene's germline CDR1 is SGHTA and CDR2 FQGTGA.

The chain uses TRBV7-9 and TRBJ1-5; maybe TRBD1 (6 bases). Germline-derived CDR1 and CDR2 are SEHNR and FQNEAQ (reference sequence). The V gene lost 6 bases and the J gene lost 2 bases, with 11 bases spanning the gap. The CDR3 runs to 14 residues. In DNA form, the CDR3 reads TGTGCCAGCAGTTTGGCAGGGGGCAATCAGCCCCAGCATTTT. Translated: CASSLAGGNQPQHF.

V is TRBV6-6 and J is TRBJ1-2; no definite D call. This CDR3 is built from 15 residues. Germline lookup yields CDR1 MNHNY and CDR2 SVGAGI (reference sequence). V was cut by 7 bases and J by 0 bases, with 15 bases left in between. The DNA of the CDR3 is TGTGCCAGCAAAGAATCAGGCTCATCTAACTATGGCTACACCTTC. Its translation: CASKESGSSNYGYTF.

This clone was detected only a few times. The chain has TRBV4-1 and TRBJ1-5; 10 nucleotides match TRBD1. CDR3 length: 17 residues. V shed 2 bases and J 6 bases; nucleotides not matched to a gene: 10. Per germline, CDR1 MGHRA and CDR2 YSYEKL. The CDR3 nucleotides read TGCGCCAGCAGCCAAAGGGGACAGGGGCCAGGCGGTCAGCCCCAGCATTTT. It is translated as CASSQRGQGPGGQPQHF.

The chain couples TRBV10-3 to TRBJ2-2, with D perhaps matching TRBD2 (6 bases). The CDR3 length is 14 residues. Trimming left V 10 bases short and J 2 bases short, with 14 bases between. Germline V CDR1 and CDR2: ENHRY, SYGVKD. CDR3 sequence reads: CATQEGFNTGELFF. The DNA of the CDR3 is TGTGCCACCCAGGAGGGCTTTAACACCGGGGAGCTGTTTTTT.

The chain has TRBV5-5 and TRBJ2-1, with 14 bases fitting TRBD2. The CDR3 has 14 residues. The germline V gene has CDR1 SGHKS and CDR2 YYEKEE (reference sequence). With 0 bases clipped from V and 10 bases from J, the junction kept 0 bases outside the gene matches. CDR3 DNA sequence: TGTGCCAGCAGCTTGGGACTAGCGGGAGGGGAGCAGTTCTTC. Encoded protein: CASSLGLAGGEQFF.

The V gene is TRBV20-1, the J gene TRBJ1-2; 8 bases fit TRBD1. Germline CDR1 is DFQATT and CDR2 is SNEGSKA (reference sequence). The CDR3 covers 13 residues. V gave up 5 bases and J gave up 3 bases; unmatched junction bases: 5. CDR3 DNA: TGCAGTGCTGGTGGACAGGGCGACTATGGCTACACCTTC. It encodes CSAGGQGDYGYTF.

The rearrangement uses TRBV11-3 and TRBJ1-1; no clear D gene. The CDR3 consists of 12 residues. The V and J ends lost 4 bases and 7 bases respectively, with 10 bases between them. Germline CDR1 reads SGHNT; CDR2 reads YENEEA. The CDR3 here is CASSSTSGEAFF. CDR3 DNA sequence: TGTGCCAGCAGCTCCACGTCGGGTGAAGCTTTCTTT.

This rearrangement joins TRBV28 to TRBJ2-7; possible D gene TRBD1, 6 bases. V lost 5 bases to trimming and J lost 1 base, with 12 bases between them. The CDR3 is made up of 14 amino acids. Germline V gives CDR1 MDHEN, CDR2 SYDVKM. The CDR3 coding sequence is TGTGCCAGCAGTACCTCAGGGGATTCCTACGAGCAGTACTTC. This gives the protein CASSTSGDSYEQYF.

The J gene is TRBJ2-3, the V gene TRBV2; 8 nucleotides align to TRBD2. The CDR3 has 13 residues. CDR1 and CDR2 (germline): SNHLY, FYNNEI. V shed 6 bases, J shed 7 bases, and the junction held 6 bases outside the gene matches. CDR3 amino acids: CASRQAGVNTQYF. The CDR3, as DNA: TGTGCCAGCAGACAAGCGGGAGTGAATACGCAGTATTTT.

V and J are TRBV5-1 and TRBJ2-3, with D maybe TRBD2 (5 bases). V was pared by 4 bases and J by 2 bases, with 14 bases between. The CDR3 spans 15 residues. Germline V gene sequence: CDR1 SGHRS, CDR2 YFSETQ. The chain's CDR3 is CASSPPEDYTDTQYF. CDR3 nucleotide sequence: TGCGCCAGCAGCCCCCCGGAGGATTACACAGATACGCAGTATTTT.

This clone was detected a few times. This CDR3 is CASSPDRGGAFF. CDR3 DNA sequence: TGTGCCAGCAGCCCGGACAGGGGTGGCGCTTTCTTT. The V gene is TRBV9, the J gene TRBJ1-1, with 9 positions matching TRBD1. Germline values: CDR1 SGDLS, CDR2 YYNGEE. The CDR3 is made up of 12 amino acids. With V trimmed by 4 bases and J by 11 bases, 6 bases remained unmatched.

V and J are TRBV28 and TRBJ2-7; tentatively, D is TRBD2 (6 bases). Per the germline V gene, CDR1 is MDHEN and CDR2 is SYDVKM. The V end lost 6 bases, the J end lost 2 bases, and 8 bases lay between the germline ends. CDR3 size: 12 residues. For the CDR3, the DNA is TGTGCCAGCAGCCGGACTACCTACGAGCAGTACTTC. Its translation: CASSRTTYEQYF. The entire variable domain, with the rest obtained from reference TRBV28 and TRBJ2-7, is as follows: DVKVTQSSRYLVKRTGEKVFLECVQDMDHENMFWYRQDPGLGLRLIYFSYDVKMKEKGDIPEGYSVSREKKERFSLILESASTNQTSMYLCASSRTTYEQYFGPGTRLTVT.

This sequence joins TRBV7-3 and TRBJ2-1; D is unresolved. The V end lost 2 bases, the J end lost 3 bases, and 5 bases lay between the germline ends. Germline CDR1 and CDR2: SGHTA and FQGTGA. The CDR3 has 13 amino acids. The CDR3 DNA sequence: TGTGCCAGCAGCTTAGGCAGCTACAATGAGCAGTTCTTC. Residues: CASSLGSYNEQFF.